Listed here are 14 T cell receptor beta chains from one sample, sequenced in a study of OX40 agonist ivuxolimab in advanced cancers. Assay used: immunoSEQ multiplex PCR; TCRdb lists only in-frame clones, some missing. This sample has fewer than 70,000 clones, with approximately 90% found just once. This sample comprised CD4+ or CD8+ T cells sorted from blood, obtained in a trial of the OX40 agonist ivuxolimab. The receptor set was obtained from an adult with an advanced solid tumor such as melanoma, head and neck, liver or kidney cancer.

The chain links TRBV7-8 to TRBJ1-5; perhaps TRBD1 as D (5 bases). This CDR3 has 13 residues. CDR1 is SGHVS, CDR2 FQNEAQ, per germline. The V gene lost 1 base and the J gene lost 7 bases, with 8 bases spanning the gap. This chain's CDR3 is CASSLGGAQPQHF. CDR3 nucleotide sequence: TGTGCCAGCAGCTTAGGCGGGGCCCAGCCCCAGCATTTT.

A single count supports this clone. The chain uses TRBV2 and TRBJ2-7; TRBD1 agrees at 7 bases. The J segment lost 3 bases and the V segment lost 2 bases, leaving 16 bases of the junction unmatched. CDR1 SNHLY and CDR2 FYNNEI come from the germline V gene. This CDR3 is 18 amino acids long. This CDR3 reads CASSESFGNTGTDYEQYF. CDR3 coding DNA: TGTGCCAGCAGTGAAAGTTTCGGAAACACCGGGACAGACTACGAGCAGTACTTC.

This clone has only one observation. The chain uses TRBV7-8 and TRBJ2-7; TRBD1 matches 9 bases. The germline gives CDR1 SGHVS, CDR2 FQNEAQ. Losses at the gene ends were 3 bases for V and 2 bases for J; bases not matched to a gene: 8. The CDR3 is 16 residues long. CDR3 DNA sequence: TGTGCCAGCAGCTTCCTCGGGACAGGGCCAACCTACGAGCAGTACTTC. Translating it yields CASSFLGTGPTYEQYF.

Comments on this clone: The junction departs from the called germline gene at one end, perhaps through a read error. V is TRBV6-1 and J is TRBJ1-3; TRBD1 is a possible D gene (6 bases). The CDR3 is 17 amino acids. The germline CDR1 and CDR2 sequences are MNHNS and SASEGT. The CDR3 nucleotides are TGTGCCATCAGTGATACCAGGGGAGCTCCTTTTGGAAACACCATATATTTT. Protein product: CAISDTRGAPFGNTIYF.

The rearrangement joins TRBV11-1 to TRBJ2-7; no definite D call. The V gene's germline CDR1 is SGHAT and CDR2 FQDESV (reference sequence). Deletions cut 7 bases from V and 2 bases from J, with 15 bases between. The length of the CDR3 is 14 residues. This CDR3 reads CASISMDGTYEQYF. In DNA, the CDR3 is TGTGCCAGCATCTCTATGGACGGAACCTACGAGCAGTACTTC. Looking up the rest from reference TRBV11-1 and TRBJ2-7 gives the full variable domain: EAEVAQSPRYKITEKSQAVAFWCDPISGHATLYWYRQILGQGPELLVQFQDESVVDDSQLPKDRFSAERLKGVDSTLKIQPAELGDSAMYLCASISMDGTYEQYFGPGTRLTVT.

The chain recombines TRBV5-1 with TRBJ2-1; perhaps TRBD2 as D (6 bases). V was cut by 7 bases and J by 6 bases, with 14 bases left in between. This CDR3 comprises 13 residues. Germline CDR1 is SGHRS and CDR2 is YFSETQ. DNA of the CDR3: TGCGCCAGCTTTGGGGACTGGGGCAATGAGCAGTTCTTC. It specifies CASFGDWGNEQFF.

The rearrangement joins TRBV2 to TRBJ2-7; tentatively, D is TRBD1 (6 bases). CDR3 size: 13 residues. The germline CDR1 and CDR2 sequences are SNHLY and FYNNEI. V lost 7 bases to trimming and J lost 6 bases, with 16 bases between them. DNA for the CDR3: TGTGCCAGCACTCCGGGACACCAGGTCGAGCAGTACTTC. Protein: CASTPGHQVEQYF. The full variable domain, completed using reference TRBV2 and TRBJ2-7, is EPEVTQTPSHQVTQMGQEVILRCVPISNHLYFYWYRQILGQKVEFLVSFYNNEISEKSEIFDDQFSVERPDGSNFTLKIRSTKLEDSAMYFCASTPGHQVEQYFGPGTRLTVT.

V is TRBV4-1 and J is TRBJ2-1, with 9 positions matching TRBD2. Germline values: CDR1 MGHRA, CDR2 YSYEKL. With 0 bases clipped from V and 7 bases from J, the junction kept 7 bases outside the gene matches. The CDR3 covers 16 residues. For the CDR3, the DNA is TGCGCCAGCAGCCAAGATACGAGCGGGAGGTTTAATGAGCAGTTCTTC. The encoded protein is CASSQDTSGRFNEQFF.

The chain recombines TRBV10-2 with TRBJ2-2; possibly TRBD2 for D (6 bases). Germline values: CDR1 WSHSY, CDR2 SAAADI. The CDR3 is made up of 14 amino acids. V shed 7 bases and J shed 1 base, with 10 bases lying between them. The CDR3 is CASTFSGNTGELFF. Written as DNA, the CDR3 is TGCGCCAGCACCTTTAGCGGGAACACCGGGGAGCTGTTTTTT.

The chain employs TRBV9 and TRBJ2-1; D is ambiguous. CDR3 length: 15 residues. The V end was cut by 0 bases, the J end by 0 bases, with 7 bases between. Looked up from germline, CDR1 is SGDLS and CDR2 is YYNGEE. In DNA form, the CDR3 reads TGTGCCAGCAGCGTAGGGAGTTTCTCCTACAATGAGCAGTTCTTC. Protein product: CASSVGSFSYNEQFF.

The chain recombines TRBV28 with TRBJ2-7; 9 bases match TRBD1. V lost 5 bases and J lost 5; bases outside the gene matches: 7. The CDR3 runs to 14 residues. Germline V gene data show CDR1 as MDHEN and CDR2 as SYDVKM. The DNA for the CDR3 is TGTGCCAGCAGTGGGACAGGGTGGTCGGACGAGCAGTACTTC. Translation gives CASSGTGWSDEQYF.

The chain links TRBV11-3 to TRBJ1-1; TRBD1 might be the D (6 bases). CDR1 is SGHNT and CDR2 is YENEEA in the germline V gene. The CDR3 runs 16 residues. V shed 5 bases and J shed 0 bases, with 16 bases lying between them. CDR3 DNA sequence: TGTGCCAGCAGCCAAACTACCGGGACAATGAACACTGAAGCTTTCTTT. Amino acid sequence: CASSQTTGTMNTEAFF.

The CDR3 nucleotides are TGTGCCAGCAGTTACTCTCTCGCCGACGGTACGCAGTATTTT. Translating gives CASSYSLADGTQYF. The chain links TRBV6-6 to TRBJ2-3; D is uncertain. The CDR3 is 14 residues long. The germline V and J ends were trimmed by 0 bases and 8 bases, with 12 bases remaining between them. Per germline, CDR1 MNHNY and CDR2 SVGAGI (reference sequence).

On this clone: The junction departs from the called germline gene at one end, perhaps through a read error. The chain joins TRBV29-1 to TRBJ2-3; weak D call: TRBD1 (6 bases). The CDR3 has 11 residues. Germline loops: CDR1 SQVTM, CDR2 ANQGSEA. This CDR3 is CSVEDRQVGEF. The CDR3 DNA is TGCAGCGTTGAAGATCGACAGGTGGGCGAATTT.